A single sample is the source of the 21 T cell receptor beta chains below, sequenced in a study of Ad26.COV2.S vaccination and SARS-CoV-2 variants. Described treatment: roughly 18 received Ad26.COV2.S at low or high dose, single or two shots; five or six received placebo; per-sample allocation not given. Specimens were obtained on day 63 following the first vaccine or placebo injection. Clones were read by immunoSEQ multiplex PCR, and TCRdb kept only the in-frame ones, dropping some. The data contain more than 300,000 clones, roughly 90% of them singletons. Sequences were derived from peripheral blood, sampled in a trial of Ad26.COV2.S vaccine versus placebo. The receptors derive from a person aged 18-65 years who received the Ad26.COV2.S COVID-19 vaccine or a placebo.

This clone was counted only a few times. The chain couples TRBV5-1 to TRBJ2-5, with D unresolved. Per the germline V gene, CDR1 is SGHRS and CDR2 is YFSETQ. This CDR3 is built from 13 residues. The V and J ends lost 0 bases and 1 base respectively, with 4 bases between them. The CDR3, as DNA: TGCGCCAGCAGCTTGGAAGCCCAAGAGACCCAGTACTTC. Translating it yields CASSLEAQETQYF.

The gene calls are TRBV5-1 and TRBJ2-3; D remains ambiguous. The CDR3 is 14 amino acids. Germline values: CDR1 SGHRS, CDR2 YFSETQ. The ends were cut back, 5 bases at V and 4 bases at J, with 14 bases in the middle. CDR3 sequence reads: CASSSGRVPDTQYF. DNA of the CDR3: TGCGCCAGCAGTTCCGGACGGGTCCCAGATACGCAGTATTTT.

The chain uses TRBV21-1 and TRBJ1-1; TRBD1 is the table's D call and was not checked against the DNA. TRBV21-1 is designated a pseudogene. This CDR3 spans 16 amino acids. The CDR3 nucleotides are TGTGCCAGCAGCAAAGCCTTTAAAACAGGGGGTTATGAAGCTTTCTTT. Amino acids: CASSKAFKTGGYEAFF.

The rearrangement uses TRBV5-1 and TRBJ2-2; TRBD1 matches 7 bases. This CDR3 has 15 residues. The trim removed 0 bases at V and 6 bases at J, leaving 5 bases unmatched. CDR1 and CDR2 from the germline V gene are SGHRS and YFSETQ. The CDR3 sequence: CASSLVQGVSGELFF. CDR3 sequence (DNA): TGCGCCAGCAGCTTGGTTCAGGGGGTCTCCGGGGAGCTGTTTTTT.

V gene TRBV29-1 combines with J gene TRBJ2-5; 10 nucleotides line up with TRBD1. The J segment lost 5 bases and the V segment lost 3 bases, leaving 3 bases of the junction unmatched. The CDR3 is 13 amino acids. The germline V gene encodes CDR1 SQVTM and CDR2 ANQGSEA. The CDR3 DNA reads as TGCAGCGTTGAGCAGACAGGGGGCGAGACCCAGTACTTC. Amino acid sequence: CSVEQTGGETQYF.

V is TRBV9 and J is TRBJ2-5, with TRBD2 matching 8 bases. The V segment lost 0 bases and the J segment 1 base; nucleotides outside the gene matches: 8. CDR3 size: 17 residues. Looked up from germline, CDR1 is SGDLS and CDR2 is YYNGEE. Written as DNA, the CDR3 is TGTGCCAGCAGCGTAGCTGTGGCTAGCGGGCCCCAAGAGACCCAGTACTTC. The encoded protein is CASSVAVASGPQETQYF.

CDR3 in amino acids: CASSLSGYSNQPQHF. The CDR3 DNA sequence: TGCGCCAGCAGCTTGTCAGGTTATAGCAATCAGCCCCAGCATTTT. The chain recombines TRBV5-1 with TRBJ1-5; D gene unclear. Germline loops: CDR1 SGHRS, CDR2 YFSETQ. The CDR3 has 15 amino acids. The V and J ends lost 1 base and 0 bases respectively, with 8 bases between them.

In DNA, the CDR3 is TGTGCCAGCAGCGTAGGACCGACTATCGGGGCAGATACGCAGTATTTT. Translated, it gives CASSVGPTIGADTQYF. The genes are TRBV9 and TRBJ2-3; weak D call: TRBD2 (5 bases). The CDR3 extends over 16 amino acids. Germline V gene data show CDR1 as SGDLS and CDR2 as YYNGEE. V gave up 0 bases and J gave up 4 bases, with 15 bases separating them.

The J gene is TRBJ2-5, the V gene TRBV25-1; 10 nucleotides match TRBD1. Germline V gene sequence: CDR1 MGHDK, CDR2 SYGVNS. Unmatched junction bases numbered 12, after V lost 4 bases and J lost 4 bases. The CDR3 runs 17 residues. The CDR3 nucleotides are TGTGCCAGCAGTGTCGACAGGGGGCTAAGGTATTCAGAGACCCAGTACTTC. It translates to CASSVDRGLRYSETQYF.

The chain links TRBV5-5 to TRBJ1-5, with 8 bases identical to TRBD1. The germline gives CDR1 SGHKS, CDR2 YYEKEE (reference sequence). This CDR3 has 14 amino acids. Germline trimming cut 2 bases from V and 7 bases from J; bases unmatched to any gene: 5. The CDR3 DNA follows: TGTGCCAGCAGCTTAGGACAGGGCGGGCAGCCCCAGCATTTT. Translation: CASSLGQGGQPQHF.

CDR3 DNA: TGTGCCAGCAGCCCAAGTCATAATTCACCCCTCCACTTT. It specifies CASSPSHNSPLHF. The chain carries TRBV7-3 and TRBJ1-6; D is undetermined. The V end lost 5 bases, the J end lost 5 bases, and 7 bases lay between the germline ends. The CDR3 is made up of 13 amino acids. Germline CDR1 is SGHTA and CDR2 is FQGTGA. Full variable domain (missing parts from reference TRBV7-3 and TRBJ1-6): GAGVSQTPSNKVTEKGKYVELRCDPISGHTALYWYRQSLGQGPEFLIYFQGTGAADDSGLPNDRFFAVRPEGSVSTLKIQRTERGDSAVYLCASSPSHNSPLHFGNGTRLTVT.

J is TRBJ2-1 and V is TRBV5-1, with TRBD2 as a possible D gene (6 bases). V was clipped by 1 base and J by 9 bases, with 20 bases between them. Germline V gene lookup returns CDR1 SGHRS and CDR2 YFSETQ. This CDR3 region has 16 residues. The CDR3: CASSLSAGAGRGEQFF. CDR3 in DNA: TGCGCCAGCAGCTTGTCAGCGGGTGCTGGTCGGGGTGAGCAGTTCTTC. The entire variable domain, with the rest obtained from reference TRBV5-1 and TRBJ2-1, is as follows: KAGVTQTPRYLIKTRGQQVTLSCSPISGHRSVSWYQQTPGQGLQFLFEYFSETQRNKGNFPGRFSGRQFSNSRSEMNVSTLELGDSALYLCASSLSAGAGRGEQFFGPGTRLTVL.

This clone showed up just a few times. The J gene is TRBJ1-1, the V gene TRBV7-2, with 8 bases aligning to TRBD1. CDR1 and CDR2 (germline): SGHTA, FQGNSA. The CDR3 runs 15 residues. The junction had 5 bases not matched to a gene; V was cut back by 1 base and J by 4 bases. This chain's CDR3 is CASSLEAGGITEAFF. CDR3 coding DNA: TGTGCCAGCAGCTTAGAGGCAGGGGGCATCACTGAAGCTTTCTTT. The full variable domain, with the rest looked up from reference TRBV7-2 and TRBJ1-1, is GAGVSQSPSNKVTEKGKDVELRCDPISGHTALYWYRQSLGQGLEFLIYFQGNSAPDKSGLPSDRFSAERTGGSVSTLTIQRTQQEDSAVYLCASSLEAGGITEAFFGQGTRLTVV.

The CDR3, as DNA: TGTGCCAGCAGTTCCGGTGTTTCACCCCTCCACTTT. Its protein is CASSSGVSPLHF. The V call is TRBV12-3 or TRBV12-4, the J call TRBJ1-6; D call uncertain. V lost 4 bases, J lost 9 bases, and 7 bases lay in between. The CDR3 sequence is 12 residues long.

The rearrangement joins TRBV5-4 to TRBJ1-1; 8 positions match TRBD1. CDR3 length: 14 residues. Germline V lookup: CDR1 SGHNT, CDR2 YYREEE (reference sequence). V lost 7 bases to trimming and J lost 5 bases; unmatched junction nucleotides: 10. The chain's CDR3 is CASDQQGGGTEAFF. In nucleotides, the CDR3 is TGTGCCAGCGACCAACAGGGGGGCGGGACTGAAGCTTTCTTT. Full variable domain (outside the CDR3, taken from reference TRBV5-4 and TRBJ1-1): ETGVTQSPTHLIKTRGQQVTLRCSSQSGHNTVSWYQQALGQGPQFIFQYYREEENGRGNFPPRFSGLQFPNYSSELNVNALELDDSALYLCASDQQGGGTEAFFGQGTRLTVV.

The genes are TRBV4-1 and TRBJ1-4; 7 positions match TRBD1. Trimming at V came to 0 bases and at J to 0 bases, leaving 7 bases not matched to a gene. The CDR3 contains 18 residues. Germline lookup yields CDR1 MGHRA and CDR2 YSYEKL. The CDR3 coding sequence is TGCGCCAGCAGCCAAGATGCAGGGGGGGGGACAACTAATGAAAAACTGTTTTTT. This gives the protein CASSQDAGGGTTNEKLFF.

The chain's CDR3 is CASSLTDNEQFF. The DNA for the CDR3 is TGTGCCAGCAGCTTGACAGACAATGAGCAGTTCTTC. The rearrangement joins TRBV5-6 to TRBJ2-1; unclear D gene. CDR3 size: 12 residues. Germline CDR1 is SGHDT and CDR2 is YYEEEE. V lost 1 base, J lost 5 bases, and 4 bases lay in between.

The V call is TRBV10-3, the J call TRBJ2-1; 11 bases agree with TRBD2. V shed 0 bases and J 8 bases; nucleotides not matched to a gene: 3. This CDR3 region has 15 residues. CDR1 is ENHRY and CDR2 is SYGVKD in the germline V gene. DNA of the CDR3: TGTGCCATCAGTGAGTCTAGCGGGGGGGGAGATGAGCAGTTCTTC. Translation: CAISESSGGGDEQFF.

The chain joins TRBV5-4 to TRBJ2-2, with TRBD1 matching over 8 bases. V was pared by 3 bases and J by 4 bases, with 5 bases of the junction left unmatched. CDR3 size: 15 residues. Germline lookup yields CDR1 SGHNT and CDR2 YYREEE (reference sequence). In DNA form, the CDR3 reads TGTGCCAGCAGCTATACAGGGGGAAGCACCGGGGAGCTGTTTTTT. As protein: CASSYTGGSTGELFF.

V is TRBV4-2 and J is TRBJ2-7; the D is unclear. The germline CDR1 and CDR2 sequences are LGHNA and YNFKEQ. The CDR3 has 18 residues. Trimming removed 0 bases at V and 1 base at J, with 19 bases between. CDR3 coding DNA: TGTGCCAGCAGCCAAGACCCAGAGACGGCTTCTGTTTCCTACGAGCAGTACTTC. Its protein is CASSQDPETASVSYEQYF.

The rearrangement links TRBV27 to TRBJ2-7, with TRBD1 matching 7 bases. After removal of 5 bases from V and 2 bases from J, the junction contained 3 bases not matched to a gene. Germline CDR1 is MNHEY and CDR2 is SMNVEV (reference sequence). The CDR3 contains 13 residues. The CDR3 spells CASSRDRTYEQYF. CDR3 bases: TGTGCCAGCAGTCGGGACAGAACCTACGAGCAGTACTTC.